One sample yielded the 23 T cell receptor beta chains listed below, sequenced in a study of early T cells in non-severe SARS-CoV-2 infection. TCRdb re-called the 5' RACE reads through MiXCR, storing one row per CDR3 protein. Of 26,000 or so distinct CDR3 sequences listed, roughly 5.3% were seen once; the top ten hold more than 3.5%. The material sequenced was whole blood. The source is an adult who was a healthcare worker with PCR-confirmed SARS-CoV-2 infection or an uninfected control (not recorded which).

The V and J genes are TRBV12-3 or TRBV12-4 and TRBJ2-3; TRBD2 agrees at 9 bases. CDR3 size: 16 residues. Unmatched junction bases numbered 4, after V lost 2 bases and J lost 1 base. CDR3 protein: CASSLMAGGGTDTQYF. CDR3 in DNA: TGTGCCAGCAGTTTAATGGCGGGGGGGGGCACAGATACGCAGTATTTT.

This clonotype was detected only a few times. The chain employs TRBV11-2 and TRBJ2-3, with TRBD2 as a possible D gene (6 bases). Trimming shortened V by 1 base and J by 6 bases, and 17 bases separated the two germline ends. CDR3 length: 16 residues. Germline CDR1 is SGHAT and CDR2 is FQNNGV. CDR3 sequence (DNA): TGTGCCAGCAGCTTAGCTCCAGGGCGGGGATTCGATACGCAGTATTTT. It yields the protein CASSLAPGRGFDTQYF.

This clonotype was counted many times. The chain combines TRBV20-1 with TRBJ2-3, with 12 bases that match TRBD2. The junction had 9 bases not matched to a gene; V was cut back by 1 base and J by 1 base. Germline CDR1 DFQATT, CDR2 SNEGSKA (reference sequence). CDR3 length: 18 residues. CDR3 sequence reads: CSARVTTSGGPRTDTQYF. CDR3 nucleotide sequence: TGCAGTGCTAGAGTTACGACTAGCGGGGGCCCTCGCACAGATACGCAGTATTTT.

There are many counts of this clonotype. The J gene is TRBJ1-5, the V gene TRBV9; D is ambiguous. Trimming removed 4 bases at V and 0 bases at J, with 11 bases between. This CDR3 contains 15 residues. Germline V gives CDR1 SGDLS, CDR2 YYNGEE. This CDR3 is CASSPDVYSNQPQHF. Written as DNA, the CDR3 is TGTGCCAGCAGCCCAGACGTGTATAGCAATCAGCCCCAGCATTTT.

By frequency in the sample, this clonotype is medium-sized (0.01 to 0.1%). CDR3: CASSYETVNYGYTF. DNA for the CDR3: TGTGCCAGCAGCTACGAGACAGTAAACTATGGCTACACCTTC. The V call is TRBV5-4, the J call TRBJ1-2; weak D call: TRBD1 (5 bases). Trimming removed 3 bases from V and 2 bases from J, with 11 bases in between. The germline gives CDR1 SGHNT, CDR2 YYREEE (reference sequence). This CDR3 has 14 residues.

The V gene is TRBV7-2, the J gene TRBJ2-1; tentatively, D is TRBD1 (6 bases). This CDR3 region has 15 residues. Per germline, CDR1 SGHTA and CDR2 FQGNSA. Trimming shortened V by 1 base and J by 6 bases, and 13 bases separated the two germline ends. The CDR3 DNA reads TGTGCCAGCAGCTTAGACAGGGTTCGAGGCAATGAGCAGTTCTTC. Its protein product is CASSLDRVRGNEQFF.

This clonotype was seen a few times. The chain couples TRBV12-3 or TRBV12-4 to TRBJ1-5, with 8 bases lining up with TRBD1. Trimming removed 0 bases from V and 6 bases from J; junction bases left unmatched: 4. The CDR3 contains 15 residues. This chain's CDR3 is CASSLADRAGQPQHF. Written as DNA, the CDR3 is TGTGCCAGCAGTTTAGCGGACAGGGCGGGTCAGCCCCAGCATTTT.

This clonotype was counted many times. This chain links TRBV5-1 with TRBJ2-2; possible D gene TRBD1, 6 bases. Per germline, CDR1 SGHRS and CDR2 YFSETQ. Trimming stripped 4 bases from V and 5 bases from J, with 9 bases between. The length of the CDR3 is 13 residues. In nucleotides, the CDR3 is TGCGCCAGCAGCGGGGGCTTTACCGGGGAGCTGTTTTTT. Encoded protein: CASSGGFTGELFF.

This clonotype was picked up a small number of times. The chain couples TRBV11-3 to TRBJ1-3; D not resolved. The CDR3 sequence is 13 residues long. CDR1 and CDR2 (germline): SGHNT, YENEEA. V was cut by 2 bases and J by 8 bases, with 10 bases left in between. CDR3 DNA: TGTGCCAGCAGCTTAAGAGGCGACCACACCATATATTTT. Translation: CASSLRGDHTIYF.

This clonotype was seen many times. The chain couples TRBV6-5 to TRBJ2-5; TRBD2 is a possible D gene (6 bases). Germline V gives CDR1 MNHEY, CDR2 SVGAGI. Trimming shortened V by 6 bases and J by 5 bases, and 19 bases separated the two germline ends. This CDR3 has 15 residues. The CDR3 DNA reads as TGTGCCAGCAGCCCCCATCAACTGGAGGGGGAGACCCAGTACTTC. It is translated as CASSPHQLEGETQYF.

Note on this clonotype: A read error is possible here, since a much larger clone lies one base away. The V and J genes are TRBV20-1 and TRBJ2-2; 11 bases match TRBD2. Germline CDR1 is DFQATT and CDR2 is SNEGSKA (reference sequence). The CDR3 loop spans 17 amino acids. CDR3 in DNA: TGCAGTGCTAGGGGTCTAGCGGGGGGCCAGAACATCGGGGAGCTGTTTTTT. It specifies CSARGLAGGQNIGELFF.

This clonotype was seen only a few times. This chain links TRBV5-1 with TRBJ1-4; a possible D gene is TRBD1 (6 bases). The germline V gene encodes CDR1 SGHRS and CDR2 YFSETQ. This CDR3 has 14 amino acids. V lost 6 bases and J 6 bases, leaving 15 bases between the germline ends. DNA of the CDR3: TGCGCCAGCACAATTTCAGGGGCGGATGAAAAACTGTTTTTT. Its translation: CASTISGADEKLFF. The full variable domain, with the rest looked up from reference TRBV5-1 and TRBJ1-4, is KAGVTQTPRYLIKTRGQQVTLSCSPISGHRSVSWYQQTPGQGLQFLFEYFSETQRNKGNFPGRFSGRQFSNSRSEMNVSTLELGDSALYLCASTISGADEKLFFGSGTQLSVL.

This clonotype has ten or more counts. The V gene is TRBV11-2, the J gene TRBJ1-1, with D hard to call. Germline V gene data show CDR1 as SGHAT and CDR2 as FQNNGV. The CDR3 runs 16 residues. V was clipped by 0 bases and J by 0 bases, with 11 bases between them. The CDR3 sequence: CASSLDLWNMNTEAFF. The CDR3 DNA is TGTGCCAGCAGCTTAGATCTATGGAACATGAACACTGAAGCTTTCTTT.

This clonotype appeared many times. The V gene is TRBV6-5, the J gene TRBJ2-1; 7 bases line up with TRBD2. Germline loops: CDR1 MNHEY, CDR2 SVGAGI. The CDR3 has 17 residues. V shed 10 bases, J shed 0 bases, and the junction held 15 bases outside the gene matches. Here the CDR3 reads CATSLASGDSSYNEQFF. The CDR3 DNA reads as TGTGCCACCTCCCTGGCTAGCGGTGACAGCTCCTACAATGAGCAGTTCTTC.

This clonotype has a handful of counts. This sequence joins TRBV15 and TRBJ1-4, with 9 bases aligning to TRBD1. V was clipped by 3 bases and J by 8 bases; unmatched bases: 4. CDR1 and CDR2 (germline): LNHNV, YYDKDF (reference sequence). The CDR3 sequence is 14 residues long. The CDR3 loop is CATSSGTGWEKLFF. In nucleotides, the CDR3 is TGTGCCACCAGCAGCGGGACAGGGTGGGAAAAACTGTTTTTT. Drawing the rest from reference TRBV15 and TRBJ1-4, the complete variable domain is DAMVIQNPRYQVTQFGKPVTLSCSQTLNHNVMYWYQQKSSQAPKLLFHYYDKDFNNEADTPDNFQSRRPNTSFCFLDIRSPGLGDTAMYLCATSSGTGWEKLFFGSGTQLSVL.

The table lists this clonotype with a few counts. CDR3 nucleotide sequence: TGTGCCAGCAGCCAAGCATTTGGGGGACTAGCGGCGGAGACCCAGTACTTC. The encoded protein is CASSQAFGGLAAETQYF. V is TRBV3-1 and J is TRBJ2-5; 11 nucleotides match TRBD2. Germline CDR1 is LGHDT and CDR2 is YNNKEL (reference sequence). The CDR3 runs 17 residues. V was clipped by 1 base and J by 5 bases; unmatched bases: 9.

This clonotype was seen more than once but under ten times. The rearrangement joins TRBV7-9 to TRBJ2-7; 11 bases agree with TRBD1. CDR3 size: 16 residues. Germline V gene lookup returns CDR1 SEHNR and CDR2 FQNEAQ (reference sequence). With V trimmed by 5 bases and J by 0 bases, 6 bases remained unmatched. The CDR3 DNA is TGTGCCAGCAGCGCGCCGGGACAGGGGGTCTCCTACGAGCAGTACTTC. Translation: CASSAPGQGVSYEQYF.

This clonotype was recorded at least ten times. The chain combines TRBV27 with TRBJ2-3; weak D call: TRBD2 (5 bases). V was trimmed by 5 bases and J by 1 base, leaving 13 bases between them. Germline lookup yields CDR1 MNHEY and CDR2 SMNVEV (reference sequence). This CDR3 comprises 15 residues. The CDR3, as DNA: TGTGCCAGCAGTCCCGTGGGAGCCCGCACAGATACGCAGTATTTT. Translated, it gives CASSPVGARTDTQYF.

This clonotype was recorded at least ten times. The rearrangement links TRBV7-8 to TRBJ1-1; 8 nucleotides agree with TRBD1. The CDR3 covers 14 residues. V shed 7 bases, J shed 5 bases, and the junction held 9 bases outside the gene matches. CDR1 and CDR2 from the germline V gene are SGHVS and FQNEAQ. The DNA for the CDR3 is TGTGCCAGCACCCTGGACAGGGATAGGACTGAAGCTTTCTTT. Protein product: CASTLDRDRTEAFF.

The CDR3 protein is CASSYKPGPVGTDTQYF. CDR3 DNA sequence: TGTGCCAGCAGTTACAAGCCGGGCCCCGTAGGAACAGATACGCAGTATTTT. This rearrangement joins TRBV6-5 to TRBJ2-3; D gene unclear. V was pared by 2 bases and J by 3 bases, with 18 bases between. Germline assignment: CDR1 MNHEY and CDR2 SVGAGI. CDR3 length: 17 amino acids.

This clonotype has a count of ten or more. J is TRBJ1-2 and V is TRBV7-3, with D perhaps matching TRBD1 (6 bases). V was clipped by 2 bases and J by 3 bases, with 10 bases between them. Germline CDR1 reads SGHTA; CDR2 reads FQGTGA. This CDR3 spans 14 amino acids. The CDR3 spells CASSLAGQDYGYTF. For the CDR3, the DNA is TGTGCCAGCAGCTTAGCGGGACAAGACTATGGCTACACCTTC.

This clonotype was counted ten times or more. This chain links TRBV4-3 with TRBJ2-3, with D maybe TRBD1 (5 bases). The ends were cut back, 3 bases at V and 3 bases at J, with 13 bases in the middle. Per germline, CDR1 LGHNA and CDR2 YSLEER. The CDR3 is made up of 15 amino acids. DNA for the CDR3: TGCGCCAGCAGCCAGCCAGGGCAGGGTACAGATACGCAGTATTTT. It encodes CASSQPGQGTDTQYF.

This clonotype is termed medium-sized (0.01 to 0.1%). J is TRBJ1-5 and V is TRBV6-4, with TRBD1 as a possible D gene (5 bases). The germline V gene has CDR1 MRHNA and CDR2 SNTAGT. CDR3 length: 17 residues. The V and J ends lost 0 bases and 4 bases respectively, with 16 bases between them. The CDR3 DNA follows: TGTGCCAGCAGTGACTCGAAGTCGAGGGGCAGGAATCAGCCCCAGCATTTT. It codes for CASSDSKSRGRNQPQHF.